This T cell receptor beta chain originates from a study of T cells after yellow fever vaccination. Study in general: SMART-Seq v4 Ultra Low Input served to prepare low-cell-number fractions.

Using its own MiXCR run on the 5' RACE reads, TCRdb lists one record per CDR3 protein. The sample records over 110,000 distinct CDR3 sequences, approximately 7.7% being singletons. This CDR3 has 22 residues. Unmatched junction bases numbered 27, after V lost 4 bases and J lost 4 bases. Source: CD4+ T cells sorted from PBMCs, taken 5 days after the yellow fever booster vaccination. The receptor comes from a man aged 25-45 years who received the YFV17D yellow fever vaccine. The V gene is TRBV23-1, the J gene TRBJ2-1; 8 positions agree with TRBD2. TRBV23-1 is labeled an ORF, and its function is uncertain. CDR3 amino acids: CASSPQPGLVQASSQNYNEQFF. The DNA of the CDR3 is TGCGCCAGCAGTCCCCAACCGGGACTAGTGCAAGCATCATCGCAAAATTACAATGAGCAGTTCTTC.